The clone carrying this T cell receptor beta chain was seen repeatedly, ten times or more. The data are from a study of shared clonotypes between healthy human individuals. The authors' processing: Filtering differed for immunoSEQ, which gave only junction sequences without quality scores. Libraries were prepared by immunoSEQ multiplex PCR; TCRdb keeps only in-frame clonotypes and omits some of them. V and J calls plus clone size are reproduced from that table; the DNA served to infer D and trimming. Of roughly 760,000 clones in the sample, about 74% were seen once. Germline assignment: CDR1 MNHNS and CDR2 SASEGT. Trimming removed 9 bases at V and 6 bases at J, with 8 bases between. The CDR3 consists of 10 residues.

The rearrangement joins TRBV6-1 to TRBJ1-2; D call uncertain. Material: memory CD4+ T cells sorted from blood. Regarding subset: CD45RA-negative fraction. This clonotype was sampled from a woman aged 25 to 39 in good health. In DNA, the CDR3 is TGTGCCAGTGAGATGGATGGCTACACCTTC. Translating gives CASEMDGYTF.